Only a few counts were recorded for the clone carrying this T cell receptor beta chain. No antigen is known for it. This sample is drawn from a study of early T cells in non-severe SARS-CoV-2 infection. Study-wide context: Unsorted whole blood bulk RNA was sequenced, with unpaired chains.

Germline V gives CDR1 SGHDN, CDR2 FVKESK. With V trimmed by 5 bases and J by 5 bases, 5 bases remained unmatched. There are 15 residues in the CDR3. General study findings and limits: The study's VDJdb matching favored anti-spike CD8 responses and missed private and CD4 specificities.

Individual cDNA molecules each received unique molecular identifiers attached to them. TCRdb reanalysed the 5' RACE reads using MiXCR and keeps one entry per CDR3 protein. The sample has around 50,000 distinct CDR3 sequences, roughly 11% seen once. The sequence came from an adult who was a healthcare worker with PCR-confirmed SARS-CoV-2 infection or an uninfected control (not recorded which). V and J are TRBV14 and TRBJ2-1, with 11 positions matching TRBD2. The sequencing input was whole blood. The CDR3 protein is CASSLLAGVNNEQFF. In DNA, the CDR3 is TGTGCCAGCAGCTTACTAGCGGGAGTAAACAATGAGCAGTTCTTC. Looking up the rest from reference TRBV14 and TRBJ2-1 gives the full variable domain: EAGVTQFPSHSVIEKGQTVTLRCDPISGHDNLYWYRRVMGKEIKFLLHFVKESKQDESGMPNNRFLAERTGGTYSTLKVQPAELEDSGVYFCASSLLAGVNNEQFFGPGTRLTVL.